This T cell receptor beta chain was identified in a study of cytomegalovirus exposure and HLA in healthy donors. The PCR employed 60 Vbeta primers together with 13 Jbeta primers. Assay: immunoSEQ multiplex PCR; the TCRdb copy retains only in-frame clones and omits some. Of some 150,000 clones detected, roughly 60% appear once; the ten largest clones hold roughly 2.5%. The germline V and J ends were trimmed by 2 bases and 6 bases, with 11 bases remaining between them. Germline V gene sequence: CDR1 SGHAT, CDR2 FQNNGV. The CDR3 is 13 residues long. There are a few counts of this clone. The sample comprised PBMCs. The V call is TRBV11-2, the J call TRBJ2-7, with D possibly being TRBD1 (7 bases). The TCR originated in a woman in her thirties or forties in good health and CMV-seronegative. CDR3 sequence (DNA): TGTGCCAGCAGCTTAAACAGGGGAGGCGAGCAGTACTTC. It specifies CASSLNRGGEQYF.